What follows describes a single T cell receptor beta chain. What it binds is unknown. The authors extracted RNA and reverse transcribed it into cDNA as the sequencing template. TCRdb keeps only in-frame clones here, not all; method: immunoSEQ multiplex PCR. This table has approximately 180,000 clones, more than 60% appearing once. The germline CDR1 and CDR2 sequences are GTSNPN and SVGIG (reference sequence). The CDR3 is 15 amino acids. The V and J ends lost 4 bases and 2 bases, in that order; junction bases with no gene match: 9. Alopecia areata patients provided lesional scalp punch biopsies and peripheral blood. The data stem from a study of CD8+ T cells in alopecia areata. As for the study in general: The duration of tofacitinib was 6 to 18 months, with 6 months off drug afterward.

Study conclusions and caveats: Researchers reported that TCR sharing among patients proved less clear than in mice, possibly HLA-linked.

Sequenced material: CD4+ T cells sorted from blood, taken at week 0. This receptor was identified in a human donor with alopecia areata. The V call is TRBV30, the J call TRBJ2-7, with 9 bases aligning to TRBD1. The CDR3 DNA sequence: TGTGCCTGGAATTGGGGGGGGACAGGGACCTACGAGCAGTACTTC. Its translation: CAWNWGGTGTYEQYF.